The 13 T cell receptor beta chains reported below all come from one sample, sequenced in a study of T cell responses to AZD1222 COVID-19 vaccine. Clones were read by immunoSEQ multiplex PCR, and TCRdb kept only the in-frame ones, dropping some. The table has around 100,000 clones, approximately 87% seen once. The material sequenced was peripheral blood, taken 28 days after the second AZD1222 dose. All receptors come from an adult who received the AZD1222 COVID-19 vaccine.

This rearrangement joins TRBV6-4 to TRBJ1-6, with D tentatively TRBD1 (5 bases). Germline V gives CDR1 MRHNA, CDR2 SNTAGT. This CDR3 has 13 amino acids. V lost 9 bases and J 9 bases, leaving 15 bases between the germline ends. For the CDR3, the DNA is TGTGCCAGAATCCCAGGGTTAGGTTCACCCCTCCACTTT. Translating gives CARIPGLGSPLHF.

This rearrangement joins TRBV7-2 to TRBJ2-7, with a tentative D call TRBD1 (6 bases). CDR1 is SGHTA, CDR2 FQGNSA, per germline. The CDR3 sequence is 15 residues long. With 5 bases removed from V and 0 bases from J, the gap between germline ends came to 14 bases. CDR3 sequence reads: CASSDRQVSSYEQYF. CDR3 DNA sequence: TGTGCCAGCAGCGACCGACAGGTGTCCTCCTACGAGCAGTACTTC.

The V and J genes are TRBV2 and TRBJ1-3; 8 bases are a match to TRBD1. Germline-derived CDR1 and CDR2 are SNHLY and FYNNEI. The CDR3 consists of 16 residues. Losses at the gene ends were 6 bases for V and 0 bases for J; bases not matched to a gene: 7. CDR3 loop: CASRRGQVYSGNTIYF. CDR3 in DNA: TGTGCCAGCAGGAGGGGACAGGTTTACTCTGGAAACACCATATATTTT.

This clone was seen just once. This rearrangement joins TRBV4-3 to TRBJ2-7; a possible D gene is TRBD2 (5 bases). The CDR3 length is 14 residues. The germline V and J ends were trimmed by 1 base and 0 bases, with 7 bases remaining between them. Germline loops: CDR1 LGHNA, CDR2 YSLEER. This chain's CDR3 is CASSQAGFSYEQYF. CDR3 nucleotides: TGCGCCAGCAGCCAAGCGGGGTTCTCCTACGAGCAGTACTTC.

The chain recombines TRBV6-2 or TRBV6-3 with TRBJ2-1, with D perhaps given as TRBD1 or TRBD2 (5 bases each). The germline V and J ends were trimmed by 6 bases and 0 bases, with 12 bases remaining between them. CDR3 length: 15 residues. The germline V gene encodes CDR1 MNHEY and CDR2 SVGEGT. The CDR3 coding sequence is TGTGCCAGCAGCCGATCAGGGAGCTCCTACAATGAGCAGTTCTTC. Translated: CASSRSGSSYNEQFF.

This clone was picked up a small number of times. V and J are TRBV29-1 and TRBJ1-2, with D unresolved. The CDR3 runs to 14 residues. Deletions cut 4 bases from V and 2 bases from J, with 14 bases between. CDR1 is SQVTM and CDR2 is ANQGSEA in the germline V gene. The CDR3 here is CSVGGSQDNYGYTF. CDR3 bases: TGCAGCGTTGGGGGATCTCAAGACAACTATGGCTACACCTTC.

The genes are TRBV6-1 and TRBJ2-7, with D possibly being TRBD1 (5 bases). Germline CDR1 MNHNS, CDR2 SASEGT. The CDR3 covers 14 residues. Between the trimmed V and J ends, which lost 3 bases and 7 bases, there was a span of 16 bases. The CDR3 DNA reads as TGTGCCAGCAGTGACAAGGGGCTGATTTTTGAGCAGTACTTC. Its translation is CASSDKGLIFEQYF.

The chain has TRBV5-5 and TRBJ2-3, with 8 bases identical to TRBD1. Losses at the gene ends were 4 bases for V and 1 base for J; bases not matched to a gene: 11. CDR3 size: 17 residues. Germline CDR1 reads SGHKS; CDR2 reads YYEKEE (reference sequence). The CDR3 DNA sequence: TGTGCCAGCAGCCCTCAGACGCCGGGACAGGGCACAGATACGCAGTATTTT. This encodes CASSPQTPGQGTDTQYF.

As DNA, the CDR3 is TGTGCCTGGGGACTAGCGGGACACTACGAGCAGTACTTC. It yields the protein CAWGLAGHYEQYF. V and J are TRBV30 and TRBJ2-7; 12 bases match TRBD2. Germline assignment: CDR1 GTSNPN and CDR2 SVGIG (reference sequence). This CDR3 region has 13 residues. V was pared by 5 bases and J by 3 bases, with 2 bases of the junction left unmatched.

In this sample, this clone turned up once. The chain employs TRBV5-1 and TRBJ2-1, with TRBD2 matching 11 bases. Looked up from germline, CDR1 is SGHRS and CDR2 is YFSETQ. The CDR3 spans 16 residues. Trimming took 3 bases from V and 8 from J; bases not matched to a gene: 10. The DNA for the CDR3 is TGCGCCAGCAGCTCCTCTCTAGCGGGGGGCGGCCATGAGCAGTTCTTC. Translated: CASSSSLAGGGHEQFF.

This chain joins TRBV6-5 and TRBJ1-6; a weak D match, TRBD1 (5 bases). CDR3 size: 15 residues. Germline lookup yields CDR1 MNHEY and CDR2 SVGAGI. V was cut by 2 bases and J by 6 bases, with 11 bases left in between. The CDR3 sequence is CASSYRGSANSPLHF. The CDR3 bases are TGTGCCAGCAGTTACAGGGGTTCGGCTAATTCACCCCTCCACTTT.

The gene calls are TRBV7-9 and TRBJ2-5, with 7 bases fitting TRBD1. The V gene end was trimmed by 8 bases and the J gene end by 2 bases; junction bases not matched to a gene: 14. Germline V gene lookup returns CDR1 SEHNR and CDR2 FQNEAQ (reference sequence). This CDR3 spans 16 amino acids. CDR3: CASQQHGTAPQETQYF. The CDR3 DNA reads as TGTGCCAGCCAACAACACGGGACAGCACCTCAAGAGACCCAGTACTTC.

The rearrangement joins TRBV6-5 to TRBJ2-6; D gene ambiguous. Trimming left V 6 bases short and J 0 bases short, with 6 bases between. CDR3 length: 14 amino acids. Per the germline V gene, CDR1 is MNHEY and CDR2 is SVGAGI. DNA of the CDR3: TGTGCCAGCAGCCCCCACTCTGGGGCCAACGTCCTGACTTTC. Its protein is CASSPHSGANVLTF.